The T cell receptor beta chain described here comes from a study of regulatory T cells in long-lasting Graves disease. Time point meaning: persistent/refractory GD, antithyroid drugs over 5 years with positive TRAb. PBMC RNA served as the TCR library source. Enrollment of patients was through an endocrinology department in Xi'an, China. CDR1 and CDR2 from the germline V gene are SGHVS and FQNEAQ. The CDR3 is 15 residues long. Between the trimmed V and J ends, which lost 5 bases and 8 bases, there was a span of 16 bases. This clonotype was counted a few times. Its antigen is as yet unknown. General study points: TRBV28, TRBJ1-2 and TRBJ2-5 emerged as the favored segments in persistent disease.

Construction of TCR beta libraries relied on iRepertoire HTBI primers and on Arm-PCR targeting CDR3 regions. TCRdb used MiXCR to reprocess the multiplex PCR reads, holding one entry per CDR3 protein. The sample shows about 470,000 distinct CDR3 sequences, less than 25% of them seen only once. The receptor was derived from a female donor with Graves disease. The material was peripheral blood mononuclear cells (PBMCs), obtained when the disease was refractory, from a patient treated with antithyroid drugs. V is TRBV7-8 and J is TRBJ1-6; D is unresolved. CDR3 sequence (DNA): TGTGCCAGCAGCCCAGATGACGGAAACCATTCACCCCTCCACTTT. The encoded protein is CASSPDDGNHSPLHF.